This T cell receptor (beta chain) is drawn from a study of tumor and adjacent non-tumor tissue in lung cancer. Study findings and constraints: Tumor TCR diversity, when higher, was linked to shorter survival.

For this clonotype: Antigen specificity is unknown. Germline and junction disagree at one end, which may indicate a read error.

Germline CDR1 is MDHEN and CDR2 is SYDVKM. This CDR3 has 15 amino acids. Three rounds of nested PCR, following a modified ARM-PCR protocol, produced the TCRbeta library. TCRdb ran MiXCR on the multiplex PCR reads and lists one entry per CDR3 protein. The sample lists 60,000 to 85,000 distinct CDR3 sequences, around 76% occurring once. This sample's RNA came from whole unsorted tissue. More than 3 cm separated this lung sample from the edge of the tumor. Chemotherapy-naive patients with new lung cancer underwent thoracic surgery in China, August–November 2014. This clonotype was obtained from a man in his 70s with non-small cell lung cancer. The V gene is TRBV28, the J gene TRBJ2-1; D is possibly TRBD1 (5 bases). Sequencing was carried out using distant non-tumor lung tissue. The CDR3 bases are TGTGTCAGCAGGTCGGACGAGGCGGACATCTATGAGCAGTTCTTC. Protein: CVSRSDEADIYEQFF. Variable domain in full (rest from reference TRBV28 and TRBJ2-1): DVKVTQSSRYLVKRTGEKVFLECVQDMDHENMFWYRQDPGLGLRLIYFSYDVKMKEKGDIPEGYSVSREKKERFSLILESASTNQTSMYLCVSRSDEADIYEQFFGPGTRLTVL.